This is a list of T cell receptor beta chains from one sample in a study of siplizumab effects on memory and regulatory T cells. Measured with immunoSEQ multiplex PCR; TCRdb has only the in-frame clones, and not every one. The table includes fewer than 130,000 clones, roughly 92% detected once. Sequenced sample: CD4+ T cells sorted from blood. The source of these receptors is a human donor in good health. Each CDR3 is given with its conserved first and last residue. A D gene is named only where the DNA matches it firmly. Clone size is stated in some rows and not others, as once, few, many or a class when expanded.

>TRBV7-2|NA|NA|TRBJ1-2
CASSFPVAYGYTF
TGTGCCAGCAGCTTCCCCGTGGCCTATGGCTACACCTTC
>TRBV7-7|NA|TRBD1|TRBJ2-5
CASSPGTGGEETQYF
TGTGCCAGCAGCCCCGGGACAGGGGGCGAGGAGACCCAGTACTTC
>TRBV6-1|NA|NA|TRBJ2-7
CASSGYGKLSYEQYF
TGTGCCAGCAGTGGTTACGGGAAGTTATCCTACGAGCAGTACTTC
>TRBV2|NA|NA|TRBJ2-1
CAGEIETLNEQFF
TGTGCCGGCGAGATTGAGACACTCAATGAGCAGTTCTTC
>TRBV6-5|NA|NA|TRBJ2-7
CASSRRADYEQYF
TGTGCCAGCAGTCGGAGGGCAGACTACGAGCAGTACTTC
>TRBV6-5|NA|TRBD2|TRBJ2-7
CASSPLAGGWSEQYF
TGTGCCAGCAGTCCCCTAGCGGGAGGGTGGTCCGAGCAGTACTTC
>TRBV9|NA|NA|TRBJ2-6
CASSQVHSGANVLTF
TGTGCCAGCAGCCAGGTCCACTCTGGGGCCAACGTCCTGACTTTC
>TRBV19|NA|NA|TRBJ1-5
CASSGMDRLNQPQHF
TGTGCCAGTAGTGGGATGGACCGTCTCAATCAGCCCCAGCATTTT
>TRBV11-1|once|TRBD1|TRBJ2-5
CASSFDGTGKETQYF
TGTGCCAGCAGCTTCGATGGGACAGGGAAAGAGACCCAGTACTTC
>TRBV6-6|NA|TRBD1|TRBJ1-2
CASTKDRLSYGYTF
TGTGCCAGCACCAAGGACAGGCTCTCCTATGGCTACACCTTC
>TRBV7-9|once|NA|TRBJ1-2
CASSSRGVDVYGYTF
TGTGCCAGCAGCTCTAGGGGGGTCGATGTCTATGGCTACACCTTC
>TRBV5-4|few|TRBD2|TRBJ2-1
CASTRRRGGRGEQFF
TGTGCCAGCACTCGGAGGCGGGGGGGCCGCGGTGAGCAGTTCTTC
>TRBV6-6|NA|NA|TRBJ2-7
CASSYPAAPYEQYF
TGTGCCAGCAGTTACCCGGCGGCGCCCTACGAGCAGTACTTC
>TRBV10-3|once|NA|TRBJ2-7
CAISESDPYGPGLYEQYF
TGTGCCATCAGTGAGTCAGATCCGTACGGTCCAGGATTATACGAGCAGTACTTC
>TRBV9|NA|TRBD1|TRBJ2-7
CASSAQGAGEQYF
TGTGCCAGCAGCGCGCAGGGGGCGGGTGAGCAGTACTTC
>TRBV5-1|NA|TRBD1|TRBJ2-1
CASSHRDRGLNEQFF
TGCGCCAGCAGCCACCGGGACAGGGGGCTCAATGAGCAGTTCTTC